This is a list of T cell receptor beta chains from one sample in a study of radiation and T cells in renal cell carcinoma. Using immunoSEQ multiplex PCR, the repertoire was profiled, and TCRdb retains in-frame clones only, with some absent. The repertoire holds 110,000 to 150,000 clones, with roughly 90% as singletons. The sample in question was blood, obtained from a patient whose treatment included radiotherapy and nephrectomy. Receptor source: a woman aged 50 to 65 with renal cell carcinoma. CDR3s include the opening cysteine and the closing phenylalanine or tryptophan. Each record gives: CDR3 protein, CDR3 DNA, J gene, V gene, clone size, D gene. The D gene is left open where the match is weak. Clone size appears in some rows only: once, few, many, or a class for an expanded clone.

CASSPSTTGIYSNQPQHF | TGTGCCAGTAGCCCGTCCACGACAGGGATTTATAGCAATCAGCCCCAGCATTTT | TRBJ1-5 | TRBV19 | NA | TRBD1
CASSFRAPGRSTDTQYF | TGTGCCAGCAGTTTCCGAGCCCCCGGACGGAGCACAGATACGCAGTATTTT | TRBJ2-3 | TRBV27 | few | NA
CASSDGTIKTNTEAFF | TGTGCCAGCAGTGATGGGACGATAAAGACGAACACTGAAGCTTTCTTT | TRBJ1-1 | TRBV6-4 | NA | NA
CASRLGNSNQPQHF | TGTGCCAGTAGGCTAGGGAATAGCAATCAGCCCCAGCATTTT | TRBJ1-5 | TRBV19 | NA | NA
CASSLNRGGNQPQHF | TGTGCCAGCAGCTTGAATCGGGGCGGCAATCAGCCCCAGCATTTT | TRBJ1-5 | TRBV5-6 | medium-sized | NA
CASSDPGQETQYF | TGCGCCAGCAGTGACCCAGGGCAAGAGACCCAGTACTTC | TRBJ2-5 | TRBV10-1 | NA | NA
CAISESILTLRGHPNTGELFF | TGTGCCATCAGTGAGTCGATTTTGACTCTCAGGGGCCATCCGAACACCGGGGAGCTGTTTTTT | TRBJ2-2 | TRBV10-3 | NA | NA
CASSLGTGVQPQHF | TGTGCCAGCAGCTTAGGGACAGGGGTTCAGCCCCAGCATTTT | TRBJ1-5 | TRBV7-9 | NA | TRBD1
CASSLPGHSEKLFF | TGTGCCAGCAGCCTACCGGGACATTCCGAAAAACTGTTTTTT | TRBJ1-4 | TRBV7-6 | NA | NA
CASSVAGNTIYF | TGTGCCAGCAGTGTAGCTGGAAACACCATATATTTT | TRBJ1-3 | TRBV6-1 | NA | NA
CASSHNTGGYEQYF | TGCGCCAGCAGCCACAATACGGGGGGGTACGAGCAGTACTTC | TRBJ2-7 | TRBV4-1 | NA | TRBD2
CASSSEWARNEQFF | TGTGCCAGCAGCTCGGAATGGGCCAGGAATGAGCAGTTCTTC | TRBJ2-1 | TRBV7-2 | NA | NA